These T cell receptor beta chains were read from a single sample in a study of graft-versus-host responses after intestinal transplantation. Their cognate antigens are unknown. TCRdb's copy holds only in-frame clones and misses some; the assay was immunoSEQ multiplex PCR. The sample gives about 110,000 clones, approximately 90% of which show up once; 0.6% to 0.8% is in the top ten. This material consisted of unstimulated CD4+ T cells sorted from spleen or lymph node cells, taken before transplant. These receptors all stem from a human donor who was the organ donor for an intestinal transplant. Each CDR3 is given with its conserved first and last residue. Each record gives: V gene, CDR3 protein.

>TRBV5-1
CASSLLGYEQYF
>TRBV5-1
CASSLGSGYSYEQYF
>TRBV6-1
CASSTGSLRISEQFF
>TRBV6-1
CASSLDRSSGNTIYF
>TRBV6-5
CASSFGYSNQPQHF
>TRBV11-2
CASRLAGADGELFF
>TRBV19
CASSSLPGGYGYTF
>TRBV7-2
CASSPLAGGPHNEQFF
>TRBV4-2
CASSQASGTGYEQYF
>TRBV4-2
CASSQVATIYNEQFF
>TRBV2
CASTGFPNQPQHF
>TRBV9
CASRSPGLEGVSWEYGYTF
>TRBV5-1
CASTTRSGGPDNEQFF
>TRBV18
CASSRELDSYEQYF
>TRBV5-1
CASSLAGAGDFQETQYF
>TRBV6-1
CASSEGWGLYEQYF